This TCR beta chain was sequenced during a study of long-term antiretroviral therapy in people with HIV. V dropped 5 bases and J dropped 2; count of bases not matched to a gene: 5. CDR3 length: 14 residues. Looked up from germline, CDR1 is LNHDA and CDR2 is SQIVND (reference sequence). It was version v3.0 of the immunoSEQ assay that was run at survey level. Generated by immunoSEQ multiplex PCR, the TCRdb table keeps only in-frame clones and is missing some. The sample yields tens of thousands of clones, about 80% seen once. Notes on this clone: Its antigen is unidentified.

Study-level results: Neither ART adherence, viral resistance nor therapy changes were documented.

The sample in question was unsorted PBMCs, obtained 0.3 years after starting antiretroviral therapy. This TCR derives from a man aged 35 to 55 with HIV. J is TRBJ1-1 and V is TRBV19, with TRBD1 matching 7 bases. CDR3 nucleotide sequence: TGTGCCAGTAGTCTCGGGACAGTCAACACTGAAGCTTTCTTT. It encodes CASSLGTVNTEAFF.